One and the same sample provided the 4 T cell receptor beta chains below, sequenced in a study of T cell repertoires in cytomegalovirus infection. TCRdb ran MiXCR on the reads and lists one entry per CDR3 protein. The data show a few hundred thousand distinct CDR3 sequences, with 17% seen just once and roughly half held by the top ten. The sequencing input was CD8+ T cells from PBMCs. Every receptor here comes from a human donor in good health (CMV status not recorded). Some clones in this sample may be carry-over from other donors' samples.

The CDR3 spells CSARDQPGEGTIAKNIQYF. CDR3 DNA sequence: TGCAGTGCTAGAGATCAACCCGGGGAGGGGACCATAGCCAAAAACATTCAGTACTTC. V gene TRBV20-1 combines with J gene TRBJ2-4; 7 nucleotides line up with TRBD2. J was trimmed by 0 bases and V by 0 bases; bases with no gene match: 14. The CDR3 sequence is 19 residues long. Germline CDR1 is DFQATT and CDR2 is SNEGSKA (reference sequence).

V usage is TRBV27 and J usage is TRBJ1-1; no clear D gene. This CDR3 spans 14 amino acids. Germline V lookup: CDR1 MNHEY, CDR2 SMNVEV (reference sequence). The V end was cut by 4 bases, the J end by 5 bases, with 14 bases between. CDR3 residues: CASSSDGVRTEAFF. CDR3 nucleotides: TGTGCCAGCAGTTCGGACGGCGTGAGGACTGAAGCTTTCTTT.

This clonotype was seen ten or more times. This sequence joins TRBV12-3 or TRBV12-4 and TRBJ1-5, with 7 nucleotides matching TRBD1. This CDR3 comprises 15 residues. Trimming cost V 3 bases and J 3 bases; bases outside gene matches: 5. CDR3 sequence reads: CASSFAGGYNQPQHF. In DNA form, the CDR3 reads TGTGCCAGCAGTTTTGCAGGGGGGTACAATCAGCCCCAGCATTTT.

This clonotype showed up many times. This chain uses TRBV7-2 with TRBJ1-2, with 7 bases fitting TRBD1. Trimming took 0 bases from V and 8 from J; bases not matched to a gene: 9. CDR3 length: 15 residues. Germline V lookup: CDR1 SGHTA, CDR2 FQGNSA. CDR3 in DNA: TGTGCCAGCAGCTTAGCGCCTAGGGGGCGCGGGGGCTACACCTTC. It encodes CASSLAPRGRGGYTF.